This T cell receptor (beta chain) came from a study of T-cell memory formation after mild COVID-19. Study-wide context: The TCR clusters were mostly specific to one donor.

A 5'RACE reaction primed in the constant segment made cDNA libraries of TCR alpha and TCR beta, and these carried sample barcodes and UMIs. TCRdb reanalysed the 5' RACE reads using MiXCR and keeps one entry per CDR3 protein. The sample lists 300,000 to 350,000 distinct CDR3 sequences, over 11% occurring once. To note about this clonotype: The antigen remains unidentified.

The germline CDR1 and CDR2 sequences are KGHDR and SFDVKD. Trimming took off 7 bases at V and 0 bases at J, with 5 bases between the two ends. This CDR3 comprises 13 residues. Study-wide points: The CD4+ clones that contracted clustered mainly within CM and EM, and the CD8+ clones concentrated in EMRA. Whether second-wave clones peaking at day 37 were SARS-CoV-2 specific went unconfirmed.

The chain has TRBV24-1 and TRBJ2-2; D remains unclear. The sequence derives from a man between 18 and 29 years old who had mild COVID-19 (a few samples of this study predate the infection). Cell type and time point are not known. The source material was PBMCs or a T cell subset sorted from them (not recorded which). CDR3: CATRESNTGELFF. The CDR3 DNA reads TGTGCCACCAGGGAGTCGAACACCGGGGAGCTGTTTTTT.